This is a list of T cell receptor beta chains from one sample in a study of cytomegalovirus exposure and HLA in healthy donors. The repertoire was sequenced with immunoSEQ multiplex PCR; TCRdb's copy has only in-frame clones and lacks some. The sample contains some 170,000 clones, 70% to 80% of which appear only once. The source material was PBMCs. The receptors here all came from a man aged 18 to 30 in good health and CMV-seropositive. CDR3s leave out the opening cysteine and the closing phenylalanine or tryptophan.

J: TRBJ2-2; V: TRBV5-4; CDR3: ASSLTGGPTGELF
J: TRBJ1-2; V: TRBV5-6; CDR3: ASSSMDRPNYGYT
J: TRBJ2-3; V: TRBV4-1; CDR3: ASSQDEMWGRTDTQY
J: TRBJ1-1; V: TRBV5-1; CDR3: ASSTSGTGNTEAF
J: TRBJ1-1; V: TRBV10-3; CDR3: AIRTGQPNTEAF
J: TRBJ1-1; V: TRBV29-1; CDR3: SVGQRGQNTEAF
J: TRBJ2-5; V: TRBV6-6; CDR3: ASSYPRAREGGTQY
J: TRBJ2-3; V: TRBV7-8; CDR3: ASSYDRYGGAEDTQY
J: TRBJ1-6; V: TRBV30; CDR3: AWSVRRQPDRRTLH
J: TRBJ2-7; V: TRBV27; CDR3: ASSHRTGGIEQY
J: TRBJ2-5; V: TRBV6-1; CDR3: ATNQGLNGETQY
J: TRBJ1-1; V: TRBV28; CDR3: ASSQLDGKPEAF
J: TRBJ2-1; V: TRBV28; CDR3: ASISRLAPYNEQF
J: TRBJ2-1; V: TRBV6-5; CDR3: ASRSSASSYNEQF
J: TRBJ2-6; V: TRBV9; CDR3: ASSVAGVSGANVLT
J: TRBJ1-1; V: TRBV9; CDR3: ASSVMVGGEAF
J: TRBJ1-1; V: TRBV7-2; CDR3: ASSQDRDSEAF
J: TRBJ1-6; V: TRBV7-9; CDR3: ASNLGQGPSPLH
J: TRBJ2-7; V: TRBV2; CDR3: ASAWGGSNEQY
J: TRBJ2-2; V: TRBV28; CDR3: ASSQQRGLAGVTAGELF
J: TRBJ1-2; V: TRBV28; CDR3: ASSPRDRGRRANYGYT
J: TRBJ2-1; V: TRBV27; CDR3: ASSSAPTRDQF
J: TRBJ1-5; V: TRBV7-2; CDR3: ASSGTLNQPQH
J: TRBJ2-2; V: TRBV27; CDR3: ASSWTSGTVMSGELF
J: TRBJ2-7; V: TRBV10-2; CDR3: ASSETAIYEQY
J: TRBJ2-4; V: TRBV14; CDR3: ASSQQTGYGIQY